One TCR beta chain is described in this entry. This CDR3 comprises 13 residues. V dropped 6 bases and J dropped 8; count of bases not matched to a gene: 6. Sequencing was performed with immunoSEQ multiplex PCR; in TCRdb, only in-frame clones are kept and a portion is missing. The sample includes 88,000 or so clones, over 85% of them seen just once. The data originate from a study of blood T cell repertoires in COVID-19. Material for sequencing was peripheral blood. The sequence derives from a man aged 50-59 years with acute or convalescent COVID-19. The chain uses TRBV12-3 or TRBV12-4 and TRBJ2-3; 9 positions match TRBD2. CDR3: CASRVGTSSTQYF. CDR3 nucleotides: TGTGCCAGCAGGGTCGGGACTAGCTCTACGCAGTATTTT.